This T cell receptor (beta chain) was found in a study of blood T cells in healthy people across ages. Using a J-beta primer mix together with a sample-barcoded 5' primer, a second PCR was run for about 7 to 12 cycles. TCRdb used MiXCR to reprocess the 5' RACE reads, holding one entry per CDR3 protein. The repertoire holds some 550,000 distinct CDR3 sequences, with around 48% as singletons. Germline V gene data show CDR1 as DFQATT and CDR2 as SNEGSKA (reference sequence). V lost 0 bases, J lost 4 bases, and 16 bases lay in between. This CDR3 has 16 amino acids. This clonotype originated in a man at least 80 years old in good health. Material: blood. This chain joins TRBV20-1 and TRBJ2-1; perhaps D is TRBD1 or TRBD2 (6 bases each). The CDR3 protein is CSARDLVGGRYNEQFF. CDR3 sequence (DNA): TGCAGTGCTAGAGATCTAGTGGGGGGCCGATACAATGAGCAGTTCTTC.